These 31 T cell receptor beta chains came from one sample sequenced in a study of T-cell memory formation after mild COVID-19. TCRdb ran MiXCR on the 5' RACE reads and lists one entry per CDR3 protein. Of about 400,000 distinct CDR3 sequences in the sample, about 22% were seen once. The source material was PBMCs or a T cell subset sorted from them (not recorded which). The receptors were sampled from an adult woman who had mild COVID-19 (a few samples of this study predate the infection). Cell type and time point are not known.

This clonotype has only a few counts. The rearrangement links TRBV5-1 to TRBJ2-1, with D possibly being TRBD2 (7 bases). This CDR3 region has 15 residues. V lost 6 bases, J lost 0 bases, and 13 bases lay in between. Germline V CDR1 and CDR2: SGHRS, YFSETQ. CDR3: CASMRGGGSYNEQFF. The CDR3 DNA follows: TGCGCCAGCATGAGGGGGGGCGGCTCCTACAATGAGCAGTTCTTC.

This clonotype was seen more than once but under ten times. V usage is TRBV7-6 and J usage is TRBJ2-1, with 7 bases matching TRBD2. The J segment lost 5 bases and the V segment lost 3 bases, leaving 7 bases of the junction unmatched. The germline V gene encodes CDR1 SGHVS and CDR2 FNYEAQ. The CDR3 covers 15 residues. CDR3 protein: CASSFSGLPNNEQFF. The CDR3 nucleotides read TGTGCCAGCAGCTTTTCGGGACTACCAAACAATGAGCAGTTCTTC.

The chain joins TRBV4-2 to TRBJ2-2, with D possibly matching TRBD1 (6 bases). This CDR3 spans 15 amino acids. V gave up 2 bases and J gave up 3 bases, with 10 bases separating them. In germline, CDR1 is LGHNA, CDR2 YNFKEQ. CDR3 nucleotides: TGTGCCAGCAGCCAAAAGACAGGAGACACCGGGGAGCTGTTTTTT. This sequence encodes CASSQKTGDTGELFF.

The J gene is TRBJ2-7, the V gene TRBV3-1; perhaps TRBD1 as D (5 bases). CDR1 is LGHDT, CDR2 YNNKEL, per germline (reference sequence). The CDR3 loop spans 15 amino acids. V gave up 6 bases and J gave up 3 bases, with 18 bases separating them. CDR3 DNA sequence: TGTGCCAGCAGTTCTACCCCAGGGAATGGCTACGAGCAGTACTTC. This codes for CASSSTPGNGYEQYF.

The chain recombines TRBV5-4 with TRBJ2-2; a possible D gene is TRBD1 (6 bases). The CDR3 totals 18 residues. CDR1 is SGHNT, CDR2 YYREEE, per germline (reference sequence). Between the trimmed V and J ends, which lost 0 bases and 1 base, there was a span of 16 bases. The CDR3 DNA is TGTGCCAGCAGCTTGGAAGAGGTGCAGGGGCGGAACACCGGGGAGCTGTTTTTT. As protein: CASSLEEVQGRNTGELFF.

This clonotype is a singleton in its sample. The gene calls are TRBV10-2 and TRBJ1-4, with TRBD1 matching over 7 bases. The J segment lost 8 bases and the V segment lost 6 bases, leaving 12 bases of the junction unmatched. Germline loops: CDR1 WSHSY, CDR2 SAAADI. The CDR3 is 15 residues long. The CDR3 DNA sequence: TGCGCCAGCAGCGATCGGGACAGCTTGGACGAAAAACTGTTTTTT. Translated, it gives CASSDRDSLDEKLFF.

The genes are TRBV5-6 and TRBJ1-5; no firm D call. From germline, CDR1 is SGHDT and CDR2 YYEEEE. This CDR3 is 14 amino acids long. V lost 7 bases and J lost 0, with 11 bases in between. CDR3 region: CASYNRASNQPQHF. CDR3 nucleotides: TGTGCCAGCTACAACCGGGCTAGCAATCAGCCCCAGCATTTT.

The V and J genes are TRBV20-1 and TRBJ2-7; D is ambiguous. The CDR3 has 13 amino acids. The germline V gene has CDR1 DFQATT and CDR2 SNEGSKA (reference sequence). The ends were cut back, 3 bases at V and 5 bases at J, with 14 bases in the middle. The CDR3, as DNA: TGCAGTGCTAGTTTGGCAGACCGTAACGAGCAGTACTTC. Protein product: CSASLADRNEQYF.

This clonotype was counted a few times. The chain has TRBV11-2 and TRBJ2-5, with a tentative D call TRBD2 (5 bases). The CDR3 runs 15 residues. V dropped 1 base and J dropped 4 bases, with 13 bases sitting between them. Germline CDR1 SGHAT, CDR2 FQNNGV. CDR3: CASSLVEGRGETQYF. The CDR3 region has the DNA TGTGCCAGCAGCTTAGTGGAAGGCCGGGGAGAGACCCAGTACTTC.

This clonotype was recorded many times. The chain recombines TRBV5-1 with TRBJ2-7; D may be TRBD1 (8 bases). The germline V and J ends were trimmed by 1 base and 0 bases, with 14 bases remaining between them. Germline V lookup: CDR1 SGHRS, CDR2 YFSETQ. CDR3 length: 16 residues. CDR3 region: CASSLSGTGHSYEQYF. CDR3 sequence (DNA): TGCGCCAGCAGCTTGAGCGGGACAGGTCACTCCTACGAGCAGTACTTC.

There are a few counts of this clonotype. The chain has TRBV29-1 and TRBJ1-5, with D possibly being TRBD1 (6 bases). The germline CDR1 and CDR2 sequences are SQVTM and ANQGSEA. With 7 bases removed from V and 4 bases from J, the gap between germline ends came to 17 bases. This CDR3 is 14 amino acids long. The CDR3 spells CSAAAGGANQPQHF. The CDR3 coding sequence is TGCAGCGCCGCAGCGGGGGGGGCGAATCAGCCCCAGCATTTT.

CDR3 sequence: CASSFALGNTIYF. DNA of the CDR3: TGTGCCAGCTCCTTCGCTCTTGGAAACACCATATATTTT. V and J are TRBV27 and TRBJ1-3; D unclear. CDR1 is MNHEY and CDR2 is SMNVEV in the germline V gene (reference sequence). V gave up 8 bases and J gave up 3 bases, with 11 bases separating them. This CDR3 is 13 amino acids long.

This chain links TRBV14 with TRBJ2-6; D uncertain. Germline V gene lookup returns CDR1 SGHDN and CDR2 FVKESK. The V and J ends lost 3 bases and 4 bases respectively, with 7 bases between them. The CDR3 runs 14 residues. The CDR3 DNA reads TGTGCCAGCAGCCAGACTCCCGGGGCCAACGTCCTGACTTTC. This encodes CASSQTPGANVLTF. Filled out from reference TRBV14 and TRBJ2-6, the complete variable domain reads EAGVTQFPSHSVIEKGQTVTLRCDPISGHDNLYWYRRVMGKEIKFLLHFVKESKQDESGMPNNRFLAERTGGTYSTLKVQPAELEDSGVYFCASSQTPGANVLTFGAGSRLTVL.

The chain links TRBV6-5 to TRBJ2-7; D unclear. The V end lost 0 bases, the J end lost 1 base, and 7 bases lay between the germline ends. This CDR3 has 14 residues. Germline CDR1 reads MNHEY; CDR2 reads SVGAGI. The DNA for the CDR3 is TGTGCCAGCAGTTACTCTACAGCGTCCTACGAGCAGTACTTC. Protein sequence: CASSYSTASYEQYF.

V gene TRBV7-2 combines with J gene TRBJ2-5, with D unresolved. This CDR3 contains 12 residues. Trimming stripped 4 bases from V and 3 bases from J, with 6 bases between. The germline V gene encodes CDR1 SGHTA and CDR2 FQGNSA. As DNA, the CDR3 is TGTGCCAGCAGCTCCCAAAAAGAGACCCAGTACTTC. Translated, it gives CASSSQKETQYF.

This clonotype has a handful of counts. The chain uses TRBV25-1 and TRBJ2-5; possibly TRBD1 for D (5 bases). The V gene's germline CDR1 is MGHDK and CDR2 SYGVNS. Trimming stripped 6 bases from V and 0 bases from J, with 8 bases between. This CDR3 region has 13 residues. This CDR3 is CASRAGHQETQYF. The CDR3 nucleotides read TGTGCCAGCAGGGCAGGGCACCAAGAGACCCAGTACTTC.

This clonotype has more than one count but fewer than ten. The chain employs TRBV6-5 and TRBJ2-2; 10 nucleotides align to TRBD2. Trimming removed 0 bases from V and 6 bases from J; junction bases left unmatched: 7. CDR1 is MNHEY and CDR2 is SVGAGI in the germline V gene. The CDR3 covers 17 residues. As DNA, the CDR3 is TGTGCCAGCAGTTACTCTTGGCTAGCGGGAGAAGCCGGGGAGCTGTTTTTT. Translating it yields CASSYSWLAGEAGELFF.

V and J are TRBV29-1 and TRBJ1-1, with TRBD1 as a possible D gene (6 bases). Germline values: CDR1 SQVTM, CDR2 ANQGSEA. V was pared by 6 bases and J by 6 bases, with 17 bases between. This CDR3 spans 13 amino acids. CDR3 amino acids: CSVRGTPSPEAFF. In DNA form, the CDR3 reads TGCAGCGTCCGAGGGACACCGAGCCCTGAAGCTTTCTTT. The full variable domain, with the rest looked up from reference TRBV29-1 and TRBJ1-1, is SAVISQKPSRDICQRGTSLTIQCQVDSQVTMMFWYRQQPGQSLTLIATANQGSEATYESGFVIDKFPISRPNLTFSTLTVSNMSPEDSSIYLCSVRGTPSPEAFFGQGTRLTVV.

This clonotype was seen more than once but under ten times. The chain joins TRBV20-1 to TRBJ2-3; D perhaps matches TRBD1 (6 bases). Germline-derived CDR1 and CDR2 are DFQATT and SNEGSKA (reference sequence). The CDR3 spans 14 residues. Trimming pared 0 bases from V and 6 bases from J, leaving 13 bases between. DNA for the CDR3: TGCAGTGCTAGAGACCCTGACAGGACGGATACGCAGTATTTT. Translation gives CSARDPDRTDTQYF.

This clonotype has only a few counts. The gene calls are TRBV7-3 and TRBJ2-1; no clear D. Germline-derived CDR1 and CDR2 are SGHTA and FQGTGA. The CDR3 runs to 16 residues. The V gene lost 2 bases and the J gene lost 0 bases, with 11 bases spanning the gap. The CDR3: CASSLGVTGSYNEQFF. The CDR3 coding sequence is TGTGCCAGCAGCTTAGGGGTGACGGGCTCCTACAATGAGCAGTTCTTC.

This clonotype was detected a few times. The chain carries TRBV5-1 and TRBJ1-1, with D maybe TRBD1 (5 bases). The germline gives CDR1 SGHRS, CDR2 YFSETQ. The CDR3 loop spans 13 amino acids. Trimming stripped 4 bases from V and 3 bases from J, with 10 bases between. CDR3 nucleotides: TGCGCCAGCAGCCCACGGGGGTACACTGAAGCTTTCTTT. Its protein product is CASSPRGYTEAFF.

This clonotype turned up a few times. The chain uses TRBV2 and TRBJ1-2; D unresolved. V lost 6 bases and J lost 4, with 12 bases in between. The germline CDR1 and CDR2 sequences are SNHLY and FYNNEI. The CDR3 runs 13 residues. CDR3 nucleotides: TGTGCCAGCAGCGAATGGGTCCTCTATGGCTACACCTTC. Amino acid sequence: CASSEWVLYGYTF.

Only a few counts were recorded for this clonotype. The chain joins TRBV12-3 or TRBV12-4 to TRBJ1-4; D is uncertain. CDR3 length equals 14 residues. V was clipped by 3 bases and J by 4 bases, with 9 bases between them. The DNA of the CDR3 is TGTGCCAGCAGTTTTTGGGGAAATAATGAAAAACTGTTTTTT. This gives the protein CASSFWGNNEKLFF.

The gene calls are TRBV20-1 and TRBJ1-2; D unclear. This CDR3 contains 12 residues. The germline V gene has CDR1 DFQATT and CDR2 SNEGSKA (reference sequence). Trimming took 3 bases from V and 6 from J, leaving 11 bases between them. This CDR3 reads CSASRVGDGYTF. CDR3 bases: TGCAGTGCTAGTAGAGTCGGGGATGGCTACACCTTC.

The V and J genes are TRBV6-5 and TRBJ1-2, with no clear D. The CDR3 has 12 amino acids. Trimming left V 8 bases short and J 1 base short, with 8 bases between. The V gene's germline CDR1 is MNHEY and CDR2 SVGAGI. The CDR3 spells CASVGSNYGYTF. In DNA form, the CDR3 reads TGTGCCAGCGTAGGGAGTAACTATGGCTACACCTTC.

This chain joins TRBV6-2 or TRBV6-3 and TRBJ2-1, with 12 bases aligning to TRBD2. CDR3 length: 13 amino acids. J lost 8 bases, V lost 8 bases, and 4 bases had no gene match. Germline V gene lookup returns CDR1 MNHEY and CDR2 SVGEGT. CDR3 residues: CASGLAGFDEQFF. CDR3 DNA sequence: TGTGCCAGCGGACTAGCGGGATTCGATGAGCAGTTCTTC.

The chain links TRBV7-9 to TRBJ2-3, with 8 nucleotides matching TRBD2. J gave up 2 bases and V 0 bases, and 7 bases lay outside the gene matches. Germline values: CDR1 SEHNR, CDR2 FQNEAQ (reference sequence). The CDR3 sequence is 17 residues long. The DNA for the CDR3 is TGTGCCAGCAGCTTAGCGCGAGTAGCGGGATCCACAGATACGCAGTATTTT. Translation: CASSLARVAGSTDTQYF.

Only a few counts were recorded for this clonotype. The chain recombines TRBV29-1 with TRBJ2-3; 7 bases map to TRBD1. The CDR3 length is 13 residues. Germline lookup yields CDR1 SQVTM and CDR2 ANQGSEA. With 5 bases clipped from V and 6 bases from J, the junction kept 8 bases outside the gene matches. The CDR3 region has the DNA TGCAGCGTTAGAGGACAGGCGGCGGATACGCAGTATTTT. Translation: CSVRGQAADTQYF.

This clonotype was recorded many times. The J gene is TRBJ2-3, the V gene TRBV7-7; 7 nucleotides match TRBD1. CDR1 SSHAT and CDR2 FNYEAQ come from the germline V gene (reference sequence). Trimming cost V 5 bases and J 1 base; bases outside gene matches: 6. The CDR3 contains 15 residues. CDR3 sequence: CASSPGQARTDTQYF. In DNA form, the CDR3 reads TGTGCCAGCAGCCCCGGACAGGCACGCACAGATACGCAGTATTTT. Full variable domain (missing parts from reference TRBV7-7 and TRBJ2-3): GAGVSQSPRYKVTKRGQDVTLRCDPISSHATLYWYQQALGQGPEFLTYFNYEAQPDKSGLPSDRFSAERPEGSISTLTIQRTEQRDSAMYRCASSPGQARTDTQYFGPGTRLTVL.

This chain uses TRBV4-2 with TRBJ2-7; D is perhaps TRBD1 or TRBD2 (5 bases each). Trimming stripped 3 bases from V and 6 bases from J, with 18 bases between. The CDR3 is 15 residues long. The germline CDR1 and CDR2 sequences are LGHNA and YNFKEQ. This CDR3 reads CASSQPGDPGSEQYF. The CDR3 region has the DNA TGTGCCAGCAGCCAGCCCGGGGACCCCGGCAGCGAGCAGTACTTC.

This clonotype was seen a few times. The V call is TRBV6-6, the J call TRBJ1-5; D ambiguous. V gave up 7 bases and J gave up 2 bases, with 6 bases separating them. CDR1 MNHNY and CDR2 SVGAGI come from the germline V gene (reference sequence). CDR3 length: 12 residues. CDR3 in amino acids: CASTPGNQPQHF. CDR3 sequence (DNA): TGTGCCAGCACTCCGGGCAATCAGCCCCAGCATTTT.